This T cell receptor (beta chain) emerged from a study of blood T cell repertoires in COVID-19. Study in general: The study drew acute and convalescent COVID-19 samples from the United States, Italy and Spain.

Methods used by the authors: Amplification from reference gene primers served as the basis for estimated nucleated cell counts. Sequencing was performed with immunoSEQ multiplex PCR; in TCRdb, only in-frame clones are kept and a portion is missing. D and trimming were read from the DNA, whereas the V and J calls and clone size are those reported in that table. In the table there are over 150,000 clones, around 85% of which are singletons. This CDR3 is built from 16 residues. V was pared by 7 bases and J by 3 bases, with 22 bases between. In germline, CDR1 is GTSNPN, CDR2 SVGIG (reference sequence). The V call is TRBV30, the J call TRBJ2-1, with D tentatively TRBD1 (7 bases). This TCR came from a man aged 70 or older with active or convalescent COVID-19. Sequenced: peripheral blood. The CDR3 loop is CAFTKGGGTSYNEQFF. Here the CDR3 DNA reads TGTGCCTTCACAAAAGGGGGCGGGACAAGCTACAATGAGCAGTTCTTC.